What follows describes a single T cell receptor (beta chain). Its binding antigen is unknown. There are no base qualities to consult, and no much larger clone falls within one base. These data are taken from a study of blood T cell repertoires in COVID-19 (TCRdb year 2020). Describing the broader study: Collaborator samples came from the United States, Italy and Spain and covered acute and convalescent phases of COVID-19. The prospective study material was composed of cDNA or gDNA derived from T cells, B-cell-depleted T cells, or PBMCs. The dataset comprised deeply sampled blood TCRbeta repertoires from subjects exposed to, actively infected with, or recovered from COVID-19. The repertoires were made available in a free public database intended to serve as a resource for research on the immune response to SARS-CoV-2. Samples were obtained from the ongoing ImmuneRACE study (first 160 participants) and from 950 to 1,500 subjects provided by 6 global collaborators. Sample metadata almost always included a de-identified subject ID, COVID-19 status, age in years and sex. Where available, HLA class I and class II types were taken from metadata supplied by the sample provider and were not determined by assay-based typing. General study outcomes and caveats: How much clinical and demographic metadata was included differed by source and by participant, and the metadata was provided uncurated.

Participants in the prospective study were aged roughly 18 to 100 years, lived in more than 20 United States geographic areas, and enrolled through a virtual design. Cohort assignment in the prospective study relied on participant-reported clinical history from a screening survey and a study questionnaire. ImmuneRACE Cohort 3 recovered participants were defined by two consecutive negative NP/OP PCR tests, healthcare professional clearance, or symptom resolution. Each participant in the prospective study had whole blood, serum and a nasopharyngeal or oropharyngeal swab collected by mobile phlebotomists. Participants in the prospective study had the option to provide additional blood draws and questionnaires over an approximately 2-month period. Before DNA extraction, blood samples from the prospective study were shipped at room temperature or frozen. From its cysteine to its phenylalanine, the CDR3 spans 16 amino acids. Kept here is only the CDR3 DNA, which spans 48 bases and is read in frame from base 1. The germline V gene specifies SGHTA as CDR1 and FQGNSA as CDR2. Between the V and J ends, shortened by 4 bases and 2 bases respectively, the junction contains 14 bases.

TCRbeta CDR3 regions were amplified from genomic DNA by means of the immunoSEQ Assay, a bias-controlled multiplex PCR. The paper's processing steps were these. The number of nucleated cells in each sample was estimated by amplification of reference gene primers within the assay. To quantify the absolute abundance of each unique TCRbeta CDR3 rearrangement, sequence reads were collapsed and filtered. For each sample, productive Simpson clonality was calculated as the square root of Simpson's diversity index over productive rearrangements. TCRdb re-hosts the immuneACCESS table, in-frame sequences only. Its copies lack some clones; in the studies checked, an unresolved V gene accounts for under half of them, and the cause for the rest is not known. Clone size and the V and J calls come from that table; the DNA yielded D and trimming. The sample yields just over 300,000 clones; about nine tenths were counted once. Together, the top ten hold over 3.5% of the sample.

The chain is made from TRBV7-2 and TRBJ2-2, and TRBD2 may be the D gene, going by 7 matching bases. The sequenced sample was PBMCs or T cells enriched from blood (not recorded which). The receptor comes from a man aged 25-45 years who had recovered from COVID-19. At the DNA level, the sequence is TGTGCCAGCAGCTCCTTCACGGGGGGCAACACCGGGGAGCTGTTTTTT. The encoded protein is CASSSFTGGNTGELFF.